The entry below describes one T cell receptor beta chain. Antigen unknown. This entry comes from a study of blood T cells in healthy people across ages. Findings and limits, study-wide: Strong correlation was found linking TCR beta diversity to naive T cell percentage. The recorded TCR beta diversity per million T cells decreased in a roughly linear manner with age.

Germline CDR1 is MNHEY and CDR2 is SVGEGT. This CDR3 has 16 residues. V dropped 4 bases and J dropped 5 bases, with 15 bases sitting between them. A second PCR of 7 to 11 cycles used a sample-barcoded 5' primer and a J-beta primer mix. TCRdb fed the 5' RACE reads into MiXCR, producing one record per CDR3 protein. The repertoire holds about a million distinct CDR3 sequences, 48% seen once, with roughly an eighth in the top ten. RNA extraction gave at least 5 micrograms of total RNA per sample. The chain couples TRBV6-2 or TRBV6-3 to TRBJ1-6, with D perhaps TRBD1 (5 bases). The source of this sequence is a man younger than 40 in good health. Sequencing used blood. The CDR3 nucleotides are TGTGCCAGCAGTTCGCCCCAGGGACGGAATAATTCACCCCTCCACTTT. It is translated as CASSSPQGRNNSPLHF.